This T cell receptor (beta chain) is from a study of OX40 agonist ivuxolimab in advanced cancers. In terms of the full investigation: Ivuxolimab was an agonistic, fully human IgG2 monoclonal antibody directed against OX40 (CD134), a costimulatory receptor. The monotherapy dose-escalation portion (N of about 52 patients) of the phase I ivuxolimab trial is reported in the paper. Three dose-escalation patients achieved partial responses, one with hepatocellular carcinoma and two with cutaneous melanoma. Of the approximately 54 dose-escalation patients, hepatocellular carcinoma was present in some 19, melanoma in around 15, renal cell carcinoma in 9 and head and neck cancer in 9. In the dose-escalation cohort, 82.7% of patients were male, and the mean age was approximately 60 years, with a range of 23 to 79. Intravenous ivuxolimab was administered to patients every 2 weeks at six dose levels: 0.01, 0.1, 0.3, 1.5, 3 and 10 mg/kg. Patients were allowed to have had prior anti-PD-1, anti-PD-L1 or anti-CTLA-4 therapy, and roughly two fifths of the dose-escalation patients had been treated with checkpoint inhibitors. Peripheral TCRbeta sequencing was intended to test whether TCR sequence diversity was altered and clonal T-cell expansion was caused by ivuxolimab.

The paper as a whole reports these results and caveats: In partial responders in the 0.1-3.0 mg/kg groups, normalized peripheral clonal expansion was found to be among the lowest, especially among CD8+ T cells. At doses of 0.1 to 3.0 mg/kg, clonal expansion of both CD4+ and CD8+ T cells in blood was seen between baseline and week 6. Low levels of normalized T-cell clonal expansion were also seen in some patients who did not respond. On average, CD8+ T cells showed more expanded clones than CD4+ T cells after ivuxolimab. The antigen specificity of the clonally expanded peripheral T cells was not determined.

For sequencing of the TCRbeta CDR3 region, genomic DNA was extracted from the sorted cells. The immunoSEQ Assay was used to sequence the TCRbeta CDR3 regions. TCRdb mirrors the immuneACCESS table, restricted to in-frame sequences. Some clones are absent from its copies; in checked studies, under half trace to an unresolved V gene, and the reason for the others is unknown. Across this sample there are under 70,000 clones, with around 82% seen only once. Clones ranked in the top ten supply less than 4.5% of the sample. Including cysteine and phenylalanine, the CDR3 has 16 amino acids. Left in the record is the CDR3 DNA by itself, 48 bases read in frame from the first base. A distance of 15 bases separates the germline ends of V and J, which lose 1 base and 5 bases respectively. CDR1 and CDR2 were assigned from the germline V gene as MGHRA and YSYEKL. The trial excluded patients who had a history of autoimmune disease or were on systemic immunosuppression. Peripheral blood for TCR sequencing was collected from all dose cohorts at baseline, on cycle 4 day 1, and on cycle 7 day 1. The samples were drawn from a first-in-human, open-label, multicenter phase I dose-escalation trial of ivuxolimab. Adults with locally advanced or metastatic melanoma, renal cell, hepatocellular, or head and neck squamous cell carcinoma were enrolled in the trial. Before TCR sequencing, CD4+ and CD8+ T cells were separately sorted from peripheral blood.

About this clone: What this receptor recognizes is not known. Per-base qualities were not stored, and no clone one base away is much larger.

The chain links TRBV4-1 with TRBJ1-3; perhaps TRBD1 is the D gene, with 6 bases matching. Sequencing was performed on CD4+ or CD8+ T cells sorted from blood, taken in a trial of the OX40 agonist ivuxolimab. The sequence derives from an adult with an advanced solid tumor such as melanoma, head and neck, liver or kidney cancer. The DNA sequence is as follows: TGCGCCAGCAGCCAAGGGGAGGACAGAAAGAGAAACACCATATATTTT. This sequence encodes CASSQGEDRKRNTIYF.